The next 22 T cell receptor beta chains were all read from a single sample in a study of blood T cell repertoires in COVID-19. TCRdb's table, derived via immunoSEQ multiplex PCR, lists solely in-frame clones and lacks some. The table shows under 200,000 clones, with 85% to 90% occurring only once. Sequenced sample: peripheral blood. Receptors were obtained from a man aged 45-65 years who had recovered from COVID-19.

The CDR3 spells CAWSGNLGATTEAFF. CDR3 in DNA: TGTGCCTGGAGTGGTAATCTAGGGGCGACCACTGAAGCTTTCTTT. The chain combines TRBV30 with TRBJ1-1; D is possibly TRBD1 (5 bases). V was cut by 1 base and J by 4 bases, with 16 bases left in between. This CDR3 is 15 amino acids long. CDR1 is GTSNPN, CDR2 SVGIG, per germline (reference sequence).

The V gene is TRBV18, the J gene TRBJ2-5; 7 positions match TRBD2. V lost 1 base and J lost 4; bases outside the gene matches: 15. CDR1 KGHSH and CDR2 LQKENI come from the germline V gene. The CDR3 sequence is 18 residues long. The CDR3 loop reads CASSPLETSAVPRETQYF. CDR3 coding DNA: TGTGCCAGCTCACCACTCGAAACTAGCGCCGTACCAAGAGAGACCCAGTACTTC.

This chain connects TRBV19 to TRBJ2-7, with 7 nucleotides matching TRBD1. V was pared by 1 base and J by 3 bases, with 3 bases of the junction left unmatched. CDR3 length: 14 residues. Germline values: CDR1 LNHDA, CDR2 SQIVND (reference sequence). The CDR3 region has the DNA TGTGCCAGTAGTATAGCTACAGGGGTCTACGAGCAGTACTTC. Translation: CASSIATGVYEQYF.

The DNA of the CDR3 is TGCGCCAGCAGCTTGCAGGGAAATCAGCCCCAGCATTTT. Amino acid sequence: CASSLQGNQPQHF. The chain uses TRBV5-1 and TRBJ1-5, with a weak D call TRBD1 (5 bases). Trimming took 1 base from V and 4 from J, leaving 6 bases between them. CDR1 SGHRS and CDR2 YFSETQ come from the germline V gene. The length of the CDR3 is 13 residues.

Only a few counts were recorded for this clone. The V gene is TRBV5-4, the J gene TRBJ1-1; the match to TRBD1 covers 9 bases. V shed 7 bases, J shed 5 bases, and the junction held 9 bases outside the gene matches. Germline V gene data show CDR1 as SGHNT and CDR2 as YYREEE (reference sequence). This CDR3 region has 14 residues. CDR3 residues: CASRQQGAGTEAFF. CDR3 sequence (DNA): TGTGCCAGCCGCCAACAGGGGGCGGGAACTGAAGCTTTCTTT.

This clone was counted between two and nine times. V is TRBV28 and J is TRBJ2-2; D might be TRBD1 (6 bases). CDR1 is MDHEN, CDR2 SYDVKM, per germline. The V gene lost 5 bases and the J gene lost 7 bases, with 17 bases spanning the gap. The CDR3 is 15 amino acids. The CDR3 DNA is TGTGCCAGCAGTGCCATCAGGGGCACGGGCGGGGAGCTGTTTTTT. Its translation is CASSAIRGTGGELFF.

CDR3 loop: CASSAPTGAYNSPLHF. The CDR3, as DNA: TGTGCCAGCAGTGCCCCGACAGGAGCCTATAATTCACCCCTCCACTTT. V and J are TRBV6-1 and TRBJ1-6, with D possibly matching TRBD1 (6 bases). Trimming removed 4 bases from V and 2 bases from J, with 12 bases in between. This CDR3 has 16 residues. The V gene's germline CDR1 is MNHNS and CDR2 SASEGT.

The V gene is TRBV7-2, the J gene TRBJ1-2; unclear D gene. The germline V gene encodes CDR1 SGHTA and CDR2 FQGNSA. The CDR3 covers 15 residues. Trimming shortened V by 0 bases and J by 1 base, and 9 bases separated the two germline ends. The CDR3 spells CASSLAPGLNYGYTF. The CDR3 region has the DNA TGTGCCAGCAGCTTAGCGCCAGGCCTTAACTATGGCTACACCTTC. The whole variable domain, remainder taken from reference TRBV7-2 and TRBJ1-2, is GAGVSQSPSNKVTEKGKDVELRCDPISGHTALYWYRQSLGQGLEFLIYFQGNSAPDKSGLPSDRFSAERTGGSVSTLTIQRTQQEDSAVYLCASSLAPGLNYGYTFGSGTRLTVV.

The chain employs TRBV7-9 and TRBJ2-1; D is unclear. This CDR3 is built from 13 residues. The germline CDR1 and CDR2 sequences are SEHNR and FQNEAQ (reference sequence). The V end lost 2 bases, the J end lost 5 bases, and 7 bases lay between the germline ends. The DNA of the CDR3 is TGTGCCAGCAGCTTATTCGAGGACAATGAGCAGTTCTTC. It codes for CASSLFEDNEQFF. Complete variable domain (other parts from reference TRBV7-9 and TRBJ2-1): DTGVSQNPRHKITKRGQNVTFRCDPISEHNRLYWYRQTLGQGPEFLTYFQNEAQLEKSRLLSDRFSAERPKGSFSTLEIQRTEQGDSAMYLCASSLFEDNEQFFGPGTRLTVL.

V is TRBV4-3 and J is TRBJ1-6, with D possibly TRBD1 on 6 matching bases. Germline loops: CDR1 LGHNA, CDR2 YSLEER. Trimming stripped 1 base from V and 5 bases from J, with 21 bases between. The CDR3 is 19 amino acids. CDR3 DNA sequence: TGCGCCAGCAGCCAAGCTTTTCTTAAGGACAGCCCAAATAATTCACCCCTCCACTTT. It is translated as CASSQAFLKDSPNNSPLHF.

The rearrangement links TRBV4-1 to TRBJ1-2; 12 bases align to TRBD1. V was pared by 4 bases and J by 8 bases, with 8 bases of the junction left unmatched. The germline gives CDR1 MGHRA, CDR2 YSYEKL. The CDR3 consists of 15 residues. The CDR3, as DNA: TGCGCCAGCAGCCGCCAGGGACAGGGGGCTGGGGGCTACACCTTC. Translated, it gives CASSRQGQGAGGYTF.

The genes are TRBV6-5 and TRBJ2-1, with 10 nucleotides matching TRBD2. Per the germline V gene, CDR1 is MNHEY and CDR2 is SVGAGI. V lost 2 bases and J lost 7; bases outside the gene matches: 5. This CDR3 is built from 15 residues. The CDR3 loop is CASSYTSGVGNEQFF. CDR3 coding DNA: TGTGCCAGCAGTTACACTAGCGGGGTAGGAAATGAGCAGTTCTTC.

This clone was picked up one time. V is TRBV5-5 and J is TRBJ2-7; D might be TRBD1 (5 bases). Deletions cut 3 bases from V and 1 base from J, with 11 bases between. The germline V gene encodes CDR1 SGHKS and CDR2 YYEKEE (reference sequence). The CDR3 spans 14 residues. The CDR3 coding sequence is TGTGCCAGCAGCTACACACAGGCTTCCTACGAGCAGTACTTC. Amino acid sequence: CASSYTQASYEQYF.

This chain joins TRBV27 and TRBJ2-7, with 16 bases matching TRBD2. This CDR3 is 18 amino acids long. The V gene's germline CDR1 is MNHEY and CDR2 SMNVEV (reference sequence). J lost 2 bases, V lost 1 base, and 5 bases had no gene match. CDR3 coding DNA: TGTGCCAGCAGTTTATATGGGACTAGCGGGAGGGCCACCTACGAGCAGTACTTC. Translation: CASSLYGTSGRATYEQYF.

This chain links TRBV29-1 with TRBJ2-7; possibly TRBD1 for D (6 bases). This CDR3 is built from 13 residues. V lost 0 bases and J lost 3, with 9 bases in between. Germline assignment: CDR1 SQVTM and CDR2 ANQGSEA. This CDR3 reads CSVEDRGGYEQYF. DNA for the CDR3: TGCAGCGTTGAAGATAGAGGGGGCTACGAGCAGTACTTC.

The chain has TRBV25-1 and TRBJ1-1; D call uncertain. The CDR3 is 17 residues long. V was cut by 6 bases and J by 0 bases, with 20 bases left in between. CDR1 and CDR2 (germline): MGHDK, SYGVNS. The CDR3 is CASRKEETPIMNTEAFF. The CDR3, as DNA: TGTGCCAGCAGGAAAGAGGAGACCCCCATAATGAACACTGAAGCTTTCTTT.

The V gene is TRBV29-1, the J gene TRBJ1-1; a possible D gene is TRBD1 (5 bases). This CDR3 is 13 amino acids long. The germline gives CDR1 SQVTM, CDR2 ANQGSEA. Trimming pared 4 bases from V and 1 base from J, leaving 10 bases between. The CDR3 DNA reads TGCAGCGTTGTTCGGACAACGAACACTGAAGCTTTCTTT. This translates into CSVVRTTNTEAFF.

The V and J genes are TRBV19 and TRBJ2-6; 7 bases line up with TRBD2. The germline CDR1 and CDR2 sequences are LNHDA and SQIVND (reference sequence). The CDR3 loop spans 14 amino acids. The V gene end was trimmed by 7 bases and the J gene end by 2 bases; junction bases not matched to a gene: 2. CDR3 in amino acids: CASIGRAGANVLTF. CDR3 DNA sequence: TGTGCCAGTATTGGGAGGGCTGGGGCCAACGTCCTGACTTTC.

The V gene is TRBV6-2 or TRBV6-3, the J gene TRBJ2-7; the D is unclear. This CDR3 region has 12 residues. Trimming removed 5 bases from V and 3 bases from J, with 8 bases in between. Germline CDR1 and CDR2: MNHEY and SVGEGT. The CDR3 DNA sequence: TGTGCCAGCAGTATACTCAACTACGAGCAGTACTTC. Its protein product is CASSILNYEQYF.

This chain joins TRBV5-5 and TRBJ1-2; D is possibly TRBD1 (6 bases). The CDR3 consists of 15 residues. In germline, CDR1 is SGHKS, CDR2 YYEKEE (reference sequence). The germline V and J ends were trimmed by 3 bases and 6 bases, with 18 bases remaining between them. CDR3 in amino acids: CASSSLTGGENGYTF. CDR3 sequence (DNA): TGTGCCAGCAGCTCTTTGACAGGCGGAGAGAATGGCTACACCTTC.

The chain recombines TRBV4-1 with TRBJ1-2, with 8 positions matching TRBD1. The CDR3 totals 15 residues. Germline lookup yields CDR1 MGHRA and CDR2 YSYEKL. V was pared by 0 bases and J by 8 bases, with 8 bases of the junction left unmatched. CDR3 protein: CASSQDPGGAWGYTF. The CDR3 region has the DNA TGCGCCAGCAGCCAAGACCCAGGGGGCGCCTGGGGCTACACCTTC.

The chain carries TRBV10-1 and TRBJ1-1, with TRBD1 matching 10 bases. The CDR3 loop spans 16 amino acids. Germline V gene data show CDR1 as WNHNN and CDR2 as SYGVQD (reference sequence). Trimming at V came to 2 bases and at J to 1 base, leaving 4 bases not matched to a gene. The CDR3 region is CASSEGTGDKNTEAFF. The DNA for the CDR3 is TGCGCCAGCAGTGAGGGGACAGGGGACAAGAACACTGAAGCTTTCTTT.